The 14 T cell receptor beta chains in this list originate from one sample, sequenced in a study of OX40 agonist ivuxolimab in advanced cancers. The method was immunoSEQ multiplex PCR; TCRdb's version includes in-frame clones alone and lacks a portion of them. The top ten hold 0.71% of the sample, which has 80,000 to 95,000 clones, approximately 90% seen once. The sequences come from CD4+ or CD8+ T cells sorted from blood, collected in a trial of the OX40 agonist ivuxolimab. These receptors all come from an adult with an advanced solid tumor such as melanoma, head and neck, liver or kidney cancer.

The chain joins TRBV9 to TRBJ1-3, with D hard to call. Trimming took 0 bases from V and 2 from J, leaving 9 bases between them. This CDR3 is 15 amino acids long. Germline loops: CDR1 SGDLS, CDR2 YYNGEE. The CDR3 DNA reads TGTGCCAGCAGCGTAGGGGAAGGTCCTGGAAACACCATATATTTT. Translating it yields CASSVGEGPGNTIYF.

The chain recombines TRBV19 with TRBJ1-5; 9 positions agree with TRBD1. The germline CDR1 and CDR2 sequences are LNHDA and SQIVND (reference sequence). V lost 10 bases and J lost 4; bases outside the gene matches: 14. The CDR3 is 16 residues long. The CDR3 loop reads CATQVLGTGSNQPQHF. The CDR3 DNA sequence: TGTGCCACTCAGGTACTCGGGACAGGGTCGAATCAGCCCCAGCATTTT.

The rearrangement links TRBV6-1 to TRBJ2-5, with 7 bases identical to TRBD2. V trimming: 9 bases; J trimming: 1 base; junction bases outside the gene matches: 8. From germline, CDR1 is MNHNS and CDR2 SASEGT. The CDR3 covers 14 residues. The CDR3 here is CASIETSAQETQYF. CDR3 sequence (DNA): TGTGCCAGTATAGAAACTAGCGCCCAAGAGACCCAGTACTTC.

V gene TRBV6-5 combines with J gene TRBJ2-2; TRBD2 matches 8 bases. The V gene end was trimmed by 2 bases and the J gene end by 5 bases; junction bases not matched to a gene: 7. The CDR3 totals 16 residues. CDR1 MNHEY and CDR2 SVGAGI come from the germline V gene. Written as DNA, the CDR3 is TGTGCCAGCAGTTACCCTACGTCGGGGGGGACCGGGGAGCTGTTTTTT. Its translation: CASSYPTSGGTGELFF.

In this sample, this clone turned up once. V is TRBV9 and J is TRBJ1-2; no clear D. The CDR3 has 12 residues. V dropped 4 bases and J dropped 2 bases, with 6 bases sitting between them. The germline CDR1 and CDR2 sequences are SGDLS and YYNGEE. CDR3 loop: CASSTPNYGYTF. DNA of the CDR3: TGTGCCAGCAGCACCCCGAACTATGGCTACACCTTC.

The chain recombines TRBV28 with TRBJ1-5; TRBD1 agrees at 7 bases. Per the germline V gene, CDR1 is MDHEN and CDR2 is SYDVKM. The CDR3 length is 13 residues. V lost 8 bases and J lost 4; bases outside the gene matches: 5. The CDR3 loop is CASRDSPNQPQHF. The CDR3 DNA reads TGTGCCAGCCGGGACAGTCCAAATCAGCCCCAGCATTTT.

The chain joins TRBV7-2 to TRBJ1-3, with a possible D match to TRBD1 (5 bases). Per germline, CDR1 SGHTA and CDR2 FQGNSA. Trimming cost V 5 bases and J 0 bases, with 14 bases left between them. CDR3 length equals 16 residues. As DNA, the CDR3 is TGTGCCAGCAGCCCCTGGGACCCTAGCTCTGGAAACACCATATATTTT. It specifies CASSPWDPSSGNTIYF. Looking up the rest from reference TRBV7-2 and TRBJ1-3 gives the full variable domain: GAGVSQSPSNKVTEKGKDVELRCDPISGHTALYWYRQSLGQGLEFLIYFQGNSAPDKSGLPSDRFSAERTGGSVSTLTIQRTQQEDSAVYLCASSPWDPSSGNTIYFGEGSWLTVV.

The V and J genes are TRBV7-9 and TRBJ2-7, with 9 nucleotides matching TRBD1. After removal of 5 bases from V and 2 bases from J, the junction contained 7 bases not matched to a gene. CDR1 and CDR2 (germline): SEHNR, FQNEAQ (reference sequence). The CDR3 spans 15 residues. The CDR3 sequence: CASSPAGDRAYEQYF. In DNA, the CDR3 is TGTGCCAGCAGCCCCGCAGGGGACAGGGCCTACGAGCAGTACTTC.

In DNA form, the CDR3 reads TGTGCCAGCAGCTCAACACCGGGCGGGACTAACTATGGCTACACCTTC. It specifies CASSSTPGGTNYGYTF. This sequence joins TRBV7-9 and TRBJ1-2; D is unresolved. The CDR3 runs 16 residues. Trimming cost V 4 bases and J 0 bases, with 15 bases left between them. Germline loops: CDR1 SEHNR, CDR2 FQNEAQ (reference sequence). Based on the CDR3 plus reference TRBV7-9 and TRBJ1-2, the full variable domain is DTGVSQNPRHKITKRGQNVTFRCDPISEHNRLYWYRQTLGQGPEFLTYFQNEAQLEKSRLLSDRFSAERPKGSFSTLEIQRTEQGDSAMYLCASSSTPGGTNYGYTFGSGTRLTVV.

The rearrangement links TRBV11-2 to TRBJ1-3; TRBD1 matches 7 bases. Unmatched junction bases numbered 14, after V lost 0 bases and J lost 3 bases. Looked up from germline, CDR1 is SGHAT and CDR2 is FQNNGV. The CDR3 loop spans 19 amino acids. CDR3 loop: CASSLDPITPGQSGNTIYF. The CDR3 region has the DNA TGTGCCAGCAGCTTAGATCCAATTACGCCGGGACAGAGTGGAAACACCATATATTTT.

The chain is built from TRBV2 and TRBJ1-5; D possibly corresponds to TRBD1 (5 bases). The germline V and J ends were trimmed by 7 bases and 6 bases, with 16 bases remaining between them. Germline V lookup: CDR1 SNHLY, CDR2 FYNNEI. CDR3 length: 14 amino acids. In DNA, the CDR3 is TGTGCCAGCATGGGGCCAGGGCTCATTCAGCCCCAGCATTTT. It yields the protein CASMGPGLIQPQHF.

This clone was recorded once. The rearrangement joins TRBV10-3 to TRBJ1-1, with D perhaps matching TRBD1 (6 bases). The germline gives CDR1 ENHRY, CDR2 SYGVKD. CDR3 length equals 13 residues. Trimming left V 3 bases short and J 3 bases short, with 8 bases between. CDR3 sequence: CAISDTGYTEAFF. The CDR3 region has the DNA TGTGCCATCAGTGATACAGGGTACACTGAAGCTTTCTTT.

A few counts support this clone. The V and J genes are TRBV18 and TRBJ1-1, with unresolved D. V lost 0 bases, J lost 0 bases, and 5 bases lay in between. The germline V gene encodes CDR1 KGHSH and CDR2 LQKENI. The CDR3 is 14 amino acids. The CDR3 protein is CASSPPGLNTEAFF. DNA of the CDR3: TGTGCCAGCTCACCACCAGGGCTGAACACTGAAGCTTTCTTT.

Written as DNA, the CDR3 is TGTGCCAGCAGCGCCGGGACTAGCGGGAGGGTGATGGTAGGGAGTGAGCAGTTCTTC. Protein: CASSAGTSGRVMVGSEQFF. This chain links TRBV9 with TRBJ2-1; 16 nucleotides line up with TRBD2. The CDR3 consists of 19 residues. The V gene end was trimmed by 3 bases and the J gene end by 9 bases; junction bases not matched to a gene: 15. Germline CDR1 is SGDLS and CDR2 is YYNGEE.